This paragraph reports one TCR beta chain. What it recognizes is unknown. This specimen comes from a study of shared clonotypes between healthy human individuals. Across the study: The study enrolled two women and a few men aged 18 to 49. General observations from the study: A small donor pool kept down the genetic and exposure-history diversity that was represented.

Nashville, Tennessee was home to all donors, who were Caucasian adults. Sequencing on ten immunoSEQ deep assay plates was performed for unsorted PBMC DNA. Clones were sequenced by immunoSEQ multiplex PCR, and TCRdb holds only the in-frame ones, with some missing. Here the sample spans about 480,000 clones, approximately 79% being singletons. The V segment lost 2 bases and the J segment 6 bases; nucleotides outside the gene matches: 9. CDR1 is SGHTA and CDR2 is FQGNSA in the germline V gene. There are 15 residues in the CDR3. This clonotype was obtained from a middle-aged woman in good health. Some clones in this sample may be carry-over from other donors' samples. The material sequenced was PBMCs. This sequence joins TRBV7-2 and TRBJ1-2, with TRBD1 matching over 7 bases. The CDR3 sequence: CASSLRQGVNHGYTF. CDR3 nucleotide sequence: TGTGCCAGCAGCTTAAGACAGGGAGTCAACCATGGCTACACCTTC.